This TCR beta chain was retrieved from a study of blood T cell repertoires in COVID-19. On the study more broadly: Collection of acute and convalescent COVID-19 samples took place in the United States, Italy and Spain. T cells, B-cell-depleted T cells, or PBMCs provided the cDNA or gDNA that served as material.

Per the original methods: Nucleated cell counts were estimated from reference gene primer amplification. Libraries were prepared by immunoSEQ multiplex PCR; TCRdb keeps only in-frame clonotypes and omits some of them. V and J calls and clone size are those listed in that table; D and trimming were worked out from the DNA. The repertoire consists of approximately 15,000 clones, with roughly 84% occurring once and the leading ten covering approximately 25%. This CDR3 comprises 13 residues. Germline V gene lookup returns CDR1 SQVTM and CDR2 ANQGSEA. V lost 7 bases, J lost 8 bases, and 20 bases lay in between.

The chain links TRBV29-1 to TRBJ1-2; a possible D gene is TRBD1 (5 bases). The sequence came from a man in his forties or fifties with active or convalescent COVID-19. Sequencing was done on a sample of peripheral blood. CDR3 sequence reads: CSGVDSFKQGYTF. CDR3 sequence (DNA): TGCAGCGGCGTCGACAGCTTTAAACAAGGCTACACCTTC.